This T cell receptor (beta chain) derives from a study of neurological immune-mediated disorders. Overall study context: About 90% of the roughly 34 multiple sclerosis patients had relapsing-remitting disease; 3 had secondary progressive. Findings and limits, study-wide: Private repertoires in all groups were suggested by the absence of shared CDR3 amino acid sequences among expanded clones across subjects.

A single run covered 15-18 subjects with over 170 million TCR-beta sequences. TCRdb re-called the 5' RACE reads with MiXCR, one entry per CDR3 protein. The data contain approximately 86,000 distinct CDR3 sequences, 2% to 3% of them singletons. The sample holds many counts of this clonotype. Antigen unknown. CDR1 is ENHRY and CDR2 is SYGVKD in the germline V gene. This CDR3 region has 12 residues. Between the trimmed V and J ends, which lost 10 bases and 1 base, there was a span of 10 bases. The chain uses TRBV10-3 and TRBJ1-1; no firm D call. The TCR comes from a woman aged 25 to 45 with multiple sclerosis. Specimen: PBMCs. The CDR3 DNA reads as TGTGCCACCTCTTTTGGGAACACTGAAGCTTTCTTT. Residues: CATSFGNTEAFF.